These 10 T cell receptor beta chains share one sample of origin, sequenced in a study of control samples from healthy donors and cancer patients. Clones were sequenced by immunoSEQ multiplex PCR, and TCRdb holds only the in-frame ones, with some missing. Here the sample spans roughly 150,000 clones, 88% being singletons. The sample taken for sequencing was blood. Receptor source: a man aged 18-30 years in good health.

This clone was recorded once. This chain links TRBV7-2 with TRBJ2-3; 16 positions match TRBD2. Germline V gene sequence: CDR1 SGHTA, CDR2 FQGNSA. The trim removed 7 bases at V and 4 bases at J, leaving 5 bases unmatched. The CDR3 consists of 16 residues. CDR3: CASTGLAGGPPDTQYF. As DNA, the CDR3 is TGTGCCAGCACGGGACTAGCGGGGGGGCCCCCAGATACGCAGTATTTT.

The chain recombines TRBV5-5 with TRBJ2-2; the D is unclear. Germline values: CDR1 SGHKS, CDR2 YYEKEE (reference sequence). V gave up 4 bases and J gave up 3 bases, with 4 bases separating them. CDR3 length: 12 residues. The DNA for the CDR3 is TGTGCCAGCAGCCCCCACACCGGGGAGCTGTTTTTT. Encoded protein: CASSPHTGELFF.

The genes are TRBV24-1 and TRBJ2-7, with TRBD1 as a possible D gene (6 bases). The CDR3 contains 15 residues. Germline CDR1 and CDR2: KGHDR and SFDVKD. Trimming stripped 3 bases from V and 0 bases from J, with 11 bases between. The CDR3 reads CATSDSRTVSYEQYF. The CDR3 nucleotides are TGTGCCACCAGTGATAGCCGGACAGTCTCCTACGAGCAGTACTTC.

V and J are TRBV5-1 and TRBJ1-1; D gene ambiguous. Germline V lookup: CDR1 SGHRS, CDR2 YFSETQ. This CDR3 region has 14 residues. The V end was cut by 5 bases, the J end by 4 bases, with 15 bases between. The CDR3 is CASRRTPRGTEAFF. In DNA form, the CDR3 reads TGCGCCAGCAGGCGGACCCCGCGGGGCACTGAAGCTTTCTTT.

This clone occurred a few times. The chain combines TRBV3-1 (or the pseudogene TRBV3-2) with TRBJ1-1; D remains unclear. V lost 0 bases and J lost 8, with 10 bases in between. There are 13 residues in the CDR3. Per germline, CDR1 LGHDT and CDR2 YNNKEL (reference sequence). The CDR3 here is CASSQDGDEEAFF. CDR3 bases: TGTGCCAGCAGCCAAGATGGGGATGAAGAAGCTTTCTTT.

CDR3 sequence (DNA): TGCAGCGTCGGGGACATCTATGGCTACACCTTC. Protein product: CSVGDIYGYTF. The chain is built from TRBV29-1 and TRBJ1-2; tentative D call: TRBD1 (6 bases). Germline lookup yields CDR1 SQVTM and CDR2 ANQGSEA. The V end was cut by 6 bases, the J end by 4 bases, with 9 bases between. CDR3 size: 11 residues.

CDR3 sequence reads: CASSLQPARLGANEQFF. CDR3 DNA: TGTGCCAGCAGCTTACAACCTGCGAGACTAGGGGCTAATGAGCAGTTCTTC. This chain links TRBV7-2 with TRBJ2-1; TRBD2 might be the D (6 bases). Germline V gives CDR1 SGHTA, CDR2 FQGNSA. CDR3 size: 17 residues. The V end lost 2 bases, the J end lost 7 bases, and 21 bases lay between the germline ends.

This clone was seen a single time. Different DNA sequences within this sample yield the same CDR3. The chain couples TRBV5-5 to TRBJ1-1; D is unclear. The CDR3 is 11 residues long. The germline CDR1 and CDR2 sequences are SGHKS and YYEKEE (reference sequence). The V end lost 2 bases, the J end lost 4 bases, and 3 bases lay between the germline ends. This CDR3 is CASSFGTEAFF. The CDR3 DNA reads as TGTGCCAGCAGCTTCGGCACTGAAGCTTTCTTT.

J is TRBJ1-6 and V is TRBV18; D remains ambiguous. The CDR3 has 14 residues. V was trimmed by 6 bases and J by 0 bases, leaving 6 bases between them. CDR1 KGHSH and CDR2 LQKENI come from the germline V gene. The CDR3 sequence: CASSQSSYNSPLHF. In nucleotides, the CDR3 is TGTGCCAGCTCGCAGTCCTCCTATAATTCACCCCTCCACTTT.

CDR3 residues: CASSPTRRGTQYF. The CDR3 nucleotides are TGTGCCAGCAGCCCAACCCGGCGCGGGACCCAGTACTTC. The V and J genes are TRBV7-3 and TRBJ2-5; D unresolved. V was cut by 5 bases and J by 7 bases, with 14 bases left in between. The CDR3 has 13 residues. Germline CDR1 and CDR2: SGHTA and FQGTGA.